A single TCR beta chain is shown here with its context. The data are from a study of shared clonotypes between healthy human individuals. TCRdb's copy holds only in-frame clones and misses some; the assay was immunoSEQ multiplex PCR. The data contain about a million clones, 76% of them seen just once; the ten biggest clones take up 1.5%. Per the germline V gene, CDR1 is SGHTA and CDR2 is FQGNSA. The CDR3 is 16 amino acids. V lost 5 bases and J lost 4; bases outside the gene matches: 7. This chain connects TRBV7-2 to TRBJ2-1, with 11 bases lining up with TRBD1. This TCR derives from a man younger than 35 in good health. The sample consisted of memory CD4+ T cells sorted from blood. Stated subset: CD45RA-negative fraction. The CDR3 bases are TGTGCCAGCAGCCACAAGGACAGGGGGCTATACAATGAGCAGTTCTTC. It codes for CASSHKDRGLYNEQFF.